This T cell receptor beta chain was profiled in a study of cytomegalovirus exposure and HLA in healthy donors. Study summary: Ancestry clustering placed about 80% of over 300 genotyped donors in the Caucasian-associated cluster.

A multiplex PCR was run with 60 Vbeta primers and 13 Jbeta primers. Using immunoSEQ multiplex PCR, the repertoire was profiled, and TCRdb retains in-frame clones only, with some absent. Of 180,000 or so clones detected, roughly 80% appear once; the ten largest clones hold approximately 1.3%. This clone has more than one count but fewer than ten. Antigen unknown. Germline V gives CDR1 WNHNN, CDR2 SYGVQD (reference sequence). CDR3 length equals 14 residues. Trimming stripped 7 bases from V and 3 bases from J, with 16 bases between. Study-level points and caveats: Being productive about 87% or about 30% of the time was typical of most TCR beta V segments in an earlier analysis. Later analysis associated a missense DCLRE1C variant with TCR beta V- and J-gene trimming. Some V segments could not be told apart, so they were left out, TRBV6-2 and TRBV6-3 among them.

The sequence derives from a girl under 18 in good health and CMV-seropositive. The V and J genes are TRBV10-1 and TRBJ2-7; tentatively, D is TRBD2 (6 bases). The specimen was PBMCs. CDR3 bases: TGCGCCAGCAAGGCCTTCTGGGGGGACTACGAGCAGTACTTC. This codes for CASKAFWGDYEQYF.